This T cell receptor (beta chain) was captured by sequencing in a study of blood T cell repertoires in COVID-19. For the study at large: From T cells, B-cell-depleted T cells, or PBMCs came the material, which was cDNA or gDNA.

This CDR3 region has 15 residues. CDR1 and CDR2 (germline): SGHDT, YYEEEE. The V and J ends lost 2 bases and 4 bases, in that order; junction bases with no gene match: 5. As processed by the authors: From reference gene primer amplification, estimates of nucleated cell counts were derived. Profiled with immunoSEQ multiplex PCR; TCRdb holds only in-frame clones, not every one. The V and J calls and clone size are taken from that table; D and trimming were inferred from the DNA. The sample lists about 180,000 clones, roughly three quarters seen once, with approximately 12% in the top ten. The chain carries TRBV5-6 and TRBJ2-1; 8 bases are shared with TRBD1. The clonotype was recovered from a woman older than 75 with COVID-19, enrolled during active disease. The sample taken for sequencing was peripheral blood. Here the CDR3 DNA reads TGTGCCAGCAGCTTCCAGGGGGCAACTTACAATGAGCAGTTCTTC. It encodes CASSFQGATYNEQFF.